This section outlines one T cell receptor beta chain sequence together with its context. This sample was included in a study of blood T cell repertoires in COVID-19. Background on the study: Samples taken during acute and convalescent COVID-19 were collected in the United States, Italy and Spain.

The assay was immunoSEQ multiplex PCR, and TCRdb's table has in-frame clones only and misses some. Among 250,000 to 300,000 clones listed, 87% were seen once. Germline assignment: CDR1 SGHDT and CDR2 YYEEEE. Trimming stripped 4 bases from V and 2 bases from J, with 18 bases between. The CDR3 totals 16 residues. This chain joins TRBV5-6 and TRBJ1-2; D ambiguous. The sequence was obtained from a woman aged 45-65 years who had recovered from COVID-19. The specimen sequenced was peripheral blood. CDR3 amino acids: CASSPGGRPRNYGYTF. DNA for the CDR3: TGTGCCAGCAGCCCGGGTGGGAGACCGCGAAACTATGGCTACACCTTC.